The 21 T cell receptor beta chains given below trace back to one sample, sequenced in a study of human T cells and chemical hapten exposure. MiXCR, run by TCRdb on the RACE reads, gives a single entry per CDR3 protein. The sample shows over 35,000 distinct CDR3 sequences, roughly a tenth of them seen only once. The time point was: pre-sensitization, week 0. Noted treatment: therapeutic diphenylcyclopropenone sensitization with weekly scalp DPC. The sequencing used whole blood, collected in connection with sensitization to the hapten diphenylcyclopropenone (DPC). These receptors were taken from a man aged 30 to 45 with alopecia areata. Some clones in this sample may be carry-over from other donors' samples.

At least ten counts were recorded for this clonotype. The chain combines TRBV14 with TRBJ1-2; the D is unclear. This CDR3 contains 11 residues. Trimming stripped 0 bases from V and 10 bases from J, with 6 bases between. The germline gives CDR1 SGHDN, CDR2 FVKESK. CDR3 DNA: TGTGCCAGCAGCCAAGACACCCACTACACCTTC. Its translation: CASSQDTHYTF.

This clonotype was seen repeatedly, ten times or more. V is TRBV7-9 and J is TRBJ1-1; TRBD1 might be the D (5 bases). The CDR3 covers 13 residues. The V gene's germline CDR1 is SEHNR and CDR2 FQNEAQ (reference sequence). Trimming pared 5 bases from V and 6 bases from J, leaving 13 bases between. The CDR3 region is CASSHGGSAEAFF. As DNA, the CDR3 is TGTGCCAGCAGCCACGGGGGGTCCGCTGAAGCTTTCTTT.

The chain links TRBV10-3 to TRBJ2-1; 7 bases align to TRBD1. V lost 9 bases and J lost 7; bases outside the gene matches: 9. This CDR3 comprises 13 residues. Germline loops: CDR1 ENHRY, CDR2 SYGVKD. The DNA for the CDR3 is TGTGCCATGTCCACACAGGGGTTGAATGAGCAGTTCTTC. It is translated as CAMSTQGLNEQFF.

This clonotype ranks as medium-sized (0.01 to 0.1%). The rearrangement uses TRBV3-1 and TRBJ2-5; 12 bases line up with TRBD2. Germline V CDR1 and CDR2: LGHDT, YNNKEL (reference sequence). V dropped 4 bases and J dropped 4; count of bases not matched to a gene: 4. The CDR3 runs 15 residues. Here the CDR3 DNA reads TGTGCCAGCAGCCCCGGACTAGCGGGGACAGAGACCCAGTACTTC. Its translation is CASSPGLAGTETQYF.

This clonotype has more than one count but fewer than ten. The chain recombines TRBV5-1 with TRBJ1-1; unclear D gene. This CDR3 contains 13 residues. Germline CDR1 SGHRS, CDR2 YFSETQ. Deletions cut 4 bases from V and 4 bases from J, with 11 bases between. The CDR3, as DNA: TGCGCCAGCAGCCTAGGGTCCCCCACTGAAGCTTTCTTT. Its protein is CASSLGSPTEAFF.

This clonotype was recorded a few times. This sequence joins TRBV7-6 and TRBJ1-3; TRBD1 is a possible D gene (6 bases). CDR3 length: 15 amino acids. V gave up 2 bases and J gave up 6 bases, with 14 bases separating them. CDR1 is SGHVS, CDR2 FNYEAQ, per germline. The DNA of the CDR3 is TGTGCCAGCAGCTTATCGGAGGGGGAGGAAAACACCATATATTTT. This sequence encodes CASSLSEGEENTIYF.

This clonotype was detected many times. The rearrangement joins TRBV6-2 or TRBV6-3 to TRBJ1-1, with D possibly matching TRBD1 (6 bases). V shed 6 bases and J shed 1 base, with 12 bases lying between them. The CDR3 consists of 14 residues. Germline V gene data show CDR1 as MNHEY and CDR2 as SVGEGT. The CDR3 DNA sequence: TGTGCCAGCAGAGAAGGGGGGAGGAACACTGAAGCTTTCTTT. It codes for CASREGGRNTEAFF.

V is TRBV5-4 and J is TRBJ1-2; perhaps TRBD1 as D (6 bases). CDR3 length equals 14 residues. Germline-derived CDR1 and CDR2 are SGHNT and YYREEE (reference sequence). V was clipped by 1 base and J by 4 bases, with 11 bases between them. The CDR3 loop reads CASSLPRGLYGYTF. The CDR3 region has the DNA TGTGCCAGCAGCTTGCCCAGGGGCCTCTATGGCTACACCTTC.

This clonotype occurred many times. The chain is built from TRBV7-9 and TRBJ2-2; a possible D gene is TRBD2 (6 bases). CDR1 and CDR2 (germline): SEHNR, FQNEAQ (reference sequence). This CDR3 is built from 16 residues. V was pared by 5 bases and J by 5 bases, with 18 bases between. CDR3 amino acids: CASSPRSGVRTGELFF. In nucleotides, the CDR3 is TGTGCCAGCAGCCCCCGTTCGGGGGTGAGGACCGGGGAGCTGTTTTTT.

The table lists this clonotype with a few counts. V usage is TRBV12-5 and J usage is TRBJ2-1, with 7 bases that match TRBD1. CDR1 and CDR2 (germline): LGHNT, FRNRAP. The CDR3 contains 16 residues. The J segment lost 1 base and the V segment lost 2 bases, leaving 5 bases of the junction unmatched. The CDR3 region has the DNA TGTGCTAGTGGTTTGATCCCGACAGGGTCCTACAATGAGCAGTTCTTC. Residues: CASGLIPTGSYNEQFF.

The rearrangement uses TRBV11-3 and TRBJ2-3, with 12 bases that match TRBD2. The J segment lost 5 bases and the V segment lost 5 bases, leaving 5 bases of the junction unmatched. This CDR3 spans 15 amino acids. Per the germline V gene, CDR1 is SGHNT and CDR2 is YENEEA. The CDR3 spells CASSPGGLAGDTQYF. The CDR3 DNA follows: TGTGCCAGCAGCCCCGGGGGACTAGCGGGAGATACGCAGTATTTT.

This clonotype was observed a few times. This chain links TRBV18 with TRBJ2-7; D is unclear. This CDR3 has 14 residues. The germline V and J ends were trimmed by 3 bases and 8 bases, with 17 bases remaining between them. The germline CDR1 and CDR2 sequences are KGHSH and LQKENI. In DNA form, the CDR3 reads TGTGCCAGCTCACCGACCATCGGGCCTCTCCAGCAGTACGTC. Its protein product is CASSPTIGPLQQYV.

This clonotype occurred many times. This chain links TRBV5-1 with TRBJ2-2, with D uncertain. CDR1 and CDR2 from the germline V gene are SGHRS and YFSETQ. Trimming took 3 bases from V and 4 from J, leaving 10 bases between them. The CDR3 runs to 14 residues. The CDR3 sequence: CASSYDPGTGELFF. The CDR3 coding sequence is TGCGCCAGCAGCTACGACCCTGGCACCGGGGAGCTGTTTTTT.

This clonotype was observed a handful of times. The chain recombines TRBV7-2 with TRBJ2-3; D tentatively reads TRBD1 or TRBD2 (5 bases each). V was shortened by 1 base and J by 2 bases, with 10 bases between the two germline ends. CDR3 length: 15 residues. Germline V gene data show CDR1 as SGHTA and CDR2 as FQGNSA. The CDR3 DNA reads TGTGCCAGCAGCTTAGTCGGGGCTGACACAGATACGCAGTATTTT. It is translated as CASSLVGADTDTQYF.

This clonotype was recorded a few times. J is TRBJ2-1 and V is TRBV7-2, with D unresolved. The V and J ends lost 0 bases and 4 bases respectively, with 7 bases between them. The CDR3 is 14 residues long. Looked up from germline, CDR1 is SGHTA and CDR2 is FQGNSA. CDR3 loop: CASSLAPPYNEQFF. DNA for the CDR3: TGTGCCAGCAGCTTAGCGCCACCTTACAATGAGCAGTTCTTC.

The chain uses TRBV6-1 and TRBJ2-7, with 11 bases matching TRBD2. CDR1 is MNHNS, CDR2 SASEGT, per germline. Trimming took 7 bases from V and 6 from J; bases not matched to a gene: 8. The CDR3 length is 14 residues. In DNA, the CDR3 is TGTGCCAGCAACTTAGCGGGAGGGCCCTTCGAGCAGTACGTC. Protein: CASNLAGGPFEQYV.

This clonotype occurred many times. V usage is TRBV5-1 and J usage is TRBJ1-5; 8 bases match TRBD1. The V segment lost 4 bases and the J segment 4 bases; nucleotides outside the gene matches: 10. The CDR3 is made up of 16 amino acids. Germline V gene sequence: CDR1 SGHRS, CDR2 YFSETQ. The CDR3 here is CASSMSPTGGNQPQHF. CDR3 sequence (DNA): TGCGCCAGCAGCATGTCTCCCACAGGGGGAAATCAGCCCCAGCATTTT. Filled out from reference TRBV5-1 and TRBJ1-5, the complete variable domain reads KAGVTQTPRYLIKTRGQQVTLSCSPISGHRSVSWYQQTPGQGLQFLFEYFSETQRNKGNFPGRFSGRQFSNSRSEMNVSTLELGDSALYLCASSMSPTGGNQPQHFGDGTRLSIL.

V and J are TRBV11-2 and TRBJ2-7, with D maybe TRBD2 (6 bases). Trimming stripped 5 bases from V and 0 bases from J, with 14 bases between. The germline gives CDR1 SGHAT, CDR2 FQNNGV. The CDR3 covers 15 residues. The CDR3 DNA reads as TGTGCCAGCAGCATAACCGACGGGAGCTCCTACGAGCAGTACTTC. Translating it yields CASSITDGSSYEQYF.

In this sample, this clonotype turned up a few times. V is TRBV20-1 and J is TRBJ2-3; 9 bases are a match to TRBD1. The CDR3 consists of 22 residues. V lost 0 bases and J lost 0; bases outside the gene matches: 22. Germline V lookup: CDR1 DFQATT, CDR2 SNEGSKA (reference sequence). The CDR3 loop is CSARDLYRGQGKGKTSTDTQYF. In DNA form, the CDR3 reads TGCAGTGCTAGAGATCTCTATCGTGGACAGGGGAAGGGGAAGACTAGCACAGATACGCAGTATTTT.

This clonotype was counted at least ten times. The CDR3 region has the DNA TGCGCCAGCAGCCGAGAATCAGGGGTCCGGGAAAAACTGTTTTTT. It codes for CASSRESGVREKLFF. V gene TRBV5-1 combines with J gene TRBJ1-4, with TRBD1 as a possible D gene (6 bases). Between the trimmed V and J ends, which lost 4 bases and 8 bases, there was a span of 18 bases. This CDR3 has 15 residues. Germline V lookup: CDR1 SGHRS, CDR2 YFSETQ.

This clonotype has at least ten counts. The chain carries TRBV12-3 or TRBV12-4 and TRBJ2-7; tentatively, D is TRBD2 (5 bases). The CDR3 totals 14 residues. Trimming left V 4 bases short and J 3 bases short, with 13 bases between. The CDR3 nucleotides are TGTGCCAGCAGTTCCGGGAACCTCTTCTACGAGCAGTACTTC. This encodes CASSSGNLFYEQYF.